This TCR beta chain was identified during a study of technical replicates of blood from a few donors. This CDR3 region has 13 residues. Trimming pared 7 bases from V and 6 bases from J, leaving 10 bases between. CDR1 and CDR2 (germline): LGHNA, YNFKEQ. Sequencing was performed with immunoSEQ multiplex PCR; in TCRdb, only in-frame clones are kept and a portion is missing. The data hold 74,000 or so clones, with around 90% observed a single time. The source is a human donor in good health. The chain links TRBV4-2 to TRBJ1-6; no reliable D call. The sample comprised T cells isolated from PBMCs. This CDR3 is CASMGAGNSPLHF. As DNA, the CDR3 is TGTGCCAGCATGGGTGCAGGTAATTCACCCCTCCACTTT.